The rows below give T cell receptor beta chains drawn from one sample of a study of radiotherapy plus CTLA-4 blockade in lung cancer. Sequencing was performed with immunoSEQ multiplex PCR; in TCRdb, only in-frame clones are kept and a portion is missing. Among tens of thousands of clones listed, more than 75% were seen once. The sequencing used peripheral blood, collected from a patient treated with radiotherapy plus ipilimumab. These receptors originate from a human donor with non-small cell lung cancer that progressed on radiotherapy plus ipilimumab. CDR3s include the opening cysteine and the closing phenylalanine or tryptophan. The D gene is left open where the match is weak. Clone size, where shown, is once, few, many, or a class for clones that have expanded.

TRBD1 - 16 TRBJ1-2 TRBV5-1 CASSLGGTGANYGYTF TGCGCCAGCAGCTTGGGAGGGACAGGGGCGAACTATGGCTACACCTTC
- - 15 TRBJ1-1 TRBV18 CASSPPGSWDTEAFF TGTGCCAGCTCACCCCCGGGGTCGTGGGACACTGAAGCTTTCTTT
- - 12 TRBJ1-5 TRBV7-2 CASSSTGQPQHF TGTGCCAGCAGCTCGACAGGACAGCCCCAGCATTTT
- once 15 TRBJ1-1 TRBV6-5 CASSYQSDMNTEAFF TGTGCCAGCAGTTACCAGTCAGACATGAACACTGAAGCTTTCTTT
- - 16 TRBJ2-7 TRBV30 CAWSPRLWVASYEQYF TGTGCCTGGAGTCCGCGATTGTGGGTCGCGAGCTACGAGCAGTACTTC
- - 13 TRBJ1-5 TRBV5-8 CASSHEPDQPQHF TGTGCCAGCAGCCATGAACCCGATCAGCCCCAGCATTTT
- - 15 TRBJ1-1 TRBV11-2 CASSPVVQGRPEAFF TGTGCCAGCAGCCCCGTTGTTCAGGGGCGGCCTGAAGCTTTCTTT
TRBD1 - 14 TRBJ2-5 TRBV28 CASSFSGGDETQYF TGTGCCAGCAGTTTTTCAGGGGGCGACGAGACCCAGTACTTC
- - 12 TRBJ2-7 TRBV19 CASSPTGYEQYF TGTGCCAGTAGCCCCACAGGTTACGAGCAGTACTTC
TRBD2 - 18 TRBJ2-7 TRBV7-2 CASSLGSISGASSYEQYF TGTGCCAGCAGCTTAGGGTCTATTAGCGGGGCGAGCTCCTACGAGCAGTACTTC
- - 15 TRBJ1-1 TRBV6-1 CASSRTNTGNTEAFF TGTGCCAGCAGCCGAACCAATACAGGGAACACTGAAGCTTTCTTT
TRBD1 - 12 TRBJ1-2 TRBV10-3 CATSTGNYGYTF TGTGCCACCTCGACAGGGAACTATGGCTACACCTTC
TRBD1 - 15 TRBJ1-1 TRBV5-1 CASSPVTGKNTEAFF TGCGCCAGCAGCCCCGTGACAGGGAAGAACACTGAAGCTTTCTTT
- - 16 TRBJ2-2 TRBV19 CASSGSRPASTGELFF TGTGCCAGTAGTGGAAGTCGCCCAGCATCCACCGGGGAGCTGTTTTTT
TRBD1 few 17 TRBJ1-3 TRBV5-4 CASSLDRGQSSGNTIYF TGTGCCAGCAGCTTGGATAGGGGGCAAAGCTCTGGAAACACCATATATTTT